This T cell receptor beta chain was sequenced during a study of T-cell memory formation after mild COVID-19. The study's findings and limits: There were some responding clones in pre-infection memory, which suggested that cross-reactive memory had joined. In second-wave clones peaking day 37, SARS-CoV-2 specificity remained unconfirmed. Clones shrinking from day 15 to 85 showed even CD4/CD8 mixes; later expanders tilted CD4+.

The ends lost 5 bases at V and 5 bases at J; junction bases unmatched: 6. CDR3 size: 15 residues. Looked up from germline, CDR1 is LNHDA and CDR2 is SQIVND (reference sequence). This clonotype was seen a few times. Its antigen remains unknown. Barcoded TCR alpha and TCR beta cDNA libraries with UMIs came from 5'RACE using constant-segment primers. TCRdb re-derived calls from the 5' RACE reads in MiXCR, one entry per CDR3 protein. This table holds over 300,000 distinct CDR3 sequences, 20% to 25% found once. The sample was PBMCs or a T cell subset sorted from them (not recorded which). This clonotype was obtained from a man aged 18 to 30 who had mild COVID-19 (a few samples of this study predate the infection). Cell type and time point are not known. The J gene is TRBJ2-1, the V gene TRBV19, with 10 bases fitting TRBD2. CDR3 coding DNA: TGTGCCAGTAGTCCCCCACTAGCGGGGCACAATGAGCAGTTCTTC. This encodes CASSPPLAGHNEQFF.